The present T cell receptor beta chain was sequenced within a study of CD8 T cells in ankylosing spondylitis. The study's findings and limits: Earlier authors reported some of these motif variants in reactive arthritis synovial fluid and blood. It was reported that disease-linked clones were significantly enriched in matched ankylosing spondylitis synovial fluid. A TCR beta motif made of eight highly homologous variants seemed typical of ankylosing spondylitis blood.

Construction of TCR beta libraries was performed using quantitative 5'-RACE with molecular barcodes. TCRdb processed the 5' RACE reads anew with MiXCR; each CDR3 protein has one entry. This table has a few hundred thousand distinct CDR3 sequences, 20% to 25% appearing once. As regards this clonotype: Its antigen is undetermined. At one boundary the junction diverges from the germline segment, which might be a read error.

The germline V gene has CDR1 LGHDT and CDR2 YNNKEL (reference sequence). The CDR3 length is 15 residues. The sequenced sample was blood, either unsorted or a sorted T cell fraction (not recorded which). The sequence derives from a male donor with ankylosing spondylitis. This chain uses TRBV3-1 with TRBJ1-3; no reliable D call. CDR3 protein: CASSHRGASGNTINF. The CDR3 DNA follows: TGTGCCAGCAGCCACCGGGGAGCCTCTGGAAACACCATAAATTTT.